Listed here is a single TCR beta chain. V lost 1 base, J lost 1 base, and 1 base stayed unmatched. Germline V gene data show CDR1 as SGHDN and CDR2 as FVKESK. This CDR3 spans 15 amino acids. BIOMED2 TRB-A/B primer pools were used in multiplex TRB PCR. Via MiXCR, TCRdb re-called the multiplex PCR reads, giving one row per CDR3 protein. The sample records about 8,000 distinct CDR3 sequences, approximately 30% being singletons. This specimen belongs to a study of T and B cells in COVID-19 patients. Study-wide context: Recovered patients mostly had mild to moderate COVID-19 managed as outpatients.

Each TRB amplification used roughly 230-550 ng of genomic DNA from blood. The chain employs TRBV14 and TRBJ1-2; TRBD1 aligns across 9 bases. The sequenced sample consisted of blood. This TCR was sampled from a human donor who had recovered from COVID-19. CDR3 sequence reads: CASSQVGQGNYGYTF. CDR3 nucleotide sequence: TGTGCCAGCAGCCAAGTGGGACAGGGTAACTATGGCTACACCTTC.